This TCR beta chain was retrieved from a study of identical twins. Study conclusions and caveats: Among monozygotic twins, out-of-frame TCR alpha sharing exceeded what models predicted. Out-of-frame beta sequences exhibited a weaker degree of excess twin sharing. Researchers caution that invariant MAIT and iNKT cells could partly confound zero-insertion analyses.

For this clonotype: Its antigen is unknown.

Germline values: CDR1 GTSNPN, CDR2 SVGIG (reference sequence). There are 12 residues in the CDR3. TCRdb re-derived calls from the 5' RACE reads in MiXCR, one entry per CDR3 protein. Found here are approximately 700,000 distinct CDR3 sequences, around 6.1% of them singletons; the top ten hold roughly 2%. This chain links TRBV30 with TRBJ2-6, with 7 bases matching TRBD2. The clonotype comes from a man between 18 and 29 years old in good health. The sequencing input was naive T cells sorted from blood. The chain's CDR3 is CAGRAGANVLTF. In nucleotides, the CDR3 is TGTGCTGGGAGGGCAGGGGCCAACGTCCTGACTTTC.